The TCR beta chain described here comes from a study of T cell repertoires in cytomegalovirus infection. On the study more broadly: CMV infection together with matching HLA type was indicated by public TCR beta signatures.

Germline assignment: CDR1 SGHTA and CDR2 FQGNSA. V was pared by 5 bases and J by 6 bases, with 11 bases between. The CDR3 runs 12 residues. In its sample, this clonotype was seen many times. TCRdb re-called the reads with MiXCR, one entry per CDR3 protein. The table lists around 450,000 distinct CDR3 sequences, about a third of them singletons. The clonotype comes from a human donor in good health (CMV status not recorded). Some clones in this sample may be carry-over from other donors' samples. The V and J genes are TRBV7-2 and TRBJ2-7; D not resolved. The sequenced material came from PBMCs. Here the CDR3 reads CASSDPPLEQYF. CDR3 DNA sequence: TGTGCCAGCAGCGACCCTCCTCTCGAGCAGTACTTC.